Listed below are T cell receptor beta chains from one sample, sequenced in a study of blood T cells in healthy people across ages. Each CDR3 protein gets one entry after TCRdb re-called the 5' RACE reads with MiXCR. Altogether under 700,000 distinct CDR3 sequences are present, approximately 25% being singletons, with the ten largest covering 7.5% to 9%. This same sample was also taken into another study, of T cells of mothers and their children.

The specimen was blood. The receptors were sampled from a boy under 18 in good health. The CDR3 runs from the conserved cysteine through the conserved F or W. D genes are given only for firm matches. For some rows the clone size is stated as once, few or many, or as a class when expanded; others skip it.

>TRBV20-1|-|-|TRBJ1-1
TGCAGTGCTAGAGGCGTAGGACACACTGAAGCTTTCTTT
CSARGVGHTEAFF
>TRBV13|-|-|TRBJ2-5
TGTGCCAGCAGCCCGAGGGGGGCTACCCCGTCCGGTGAGACCCAGTACTTC
CASSPRGATPSGETQYF
>TRBV6-4|few|-|TRBJ2-1
TGTGCCAGCAGTGCGGACAGTCGCAATGAGCAGTTCTTC
CASSADSRNEQFF
>TRBV24-1|many|TRBD1|TRBJ2-5
TGTGCCACCAGTGACCTGGGACAGGGAGAGACCCAGTACTTC
CATSDLGQGETQYF
>TRBV12-3/TRBV12-4|few|-|TRBJ1-1
TGTGCCAGCAGTTTCTTCCAAACCACTGAAGCTTTCTTT
CASSFFQTTEAFF
>TRBV9|few|TRBD1|TRBJ1-2
TGTGCCAGCAGCGCGACGACAGGGCAACGCGGCTACACCTTC
CASSATTGQRGYTF
>TRBV19|few|TRBD2|TRBJ2-1
TGTGCCAGTAGCATACTAGCGGGAGCGCGCAATGAGCAGTTCTTC
CASSILAGARNEQFF
>TRBV5-4|few|TRBD2|TRBJ2-3
TGTGCCAGCAGCCGAGCGGGAGGGCCGGAGGTGGATACGCAGTATTTT
CASSRAGGPEVDTQYF
>TRBV7-8|-|TRBD1|TRBJ2-1
TGTGCCAGCAGCTTCCCGGGACAGCTAAACAATGAGCAGTTCTTC
CASSFPGQLNNEQFF
>TRBV4-3|many|-|TRBJ2-4
TGCGCCAGCAGCCAAGATCCGGGGCTAGCCAAAAACATTCAGTACTTC
CASSQDPGLAKNIQYF
>TRBV20-1|few|-|TRBJ2-4
TGCAGTGCCGCCAGGGGGGGGATGGCCAAAAACATTCAGTACTTC
CSAARGGMAKNIQYF
>TRBV6-5|few|-|TRBJ2-1
TGTGCCAGCAGTCGAAGTCCTAATCATGAGCAGTTCTTC
CASSRSPNHEQFF
>TRBV9|many|-|TRBJ2-7
TGTGCCAGCACCCCGGAGGCTACCCTTTCCTACGAGCAGTACTTC
CASTPEATLSYEQYF
>TRBV6-2/TRBV6-3|-|-|TRBJ1-5
TGTGCCAGCAGTTATCGGATAAGCAATCAGCCCCAGCATTTT
CASSYRISNQPQHF
>TRBV12-3/TRBV12-4|many|-|TRBJ2-5
TGTGCCAGCAGCTTGGCAGGGGTAGAGACCCAGTACTTC
CASSLAGVETQYF
>TRBV3-1|few|-|TRBJ2-7
TGTGCCAGCAGCCAAGGGGGGACCTCCTACGAGCAGTACTTC
CASSQGGTSYEQYF
>TRBV7-9|few|TRBD2|TRBJ2-1
TGTGCCGGCAGCTTAGGTCGGGAGGGGTCCTACAATGAGCAGTTCTTC
CAGSLGREGSYNEQFF
>TRBV5-1|few|TRBD2|TRBJ2-1
TGCGCCAGCGCGAGGACTAGCGGGTTCTACAATGAGCAGTTCTTC
CASARTSGFYNEQFF
>TRBV29-1|few|-|TRBJ1-1
TGCAGCGTTGGTTCAGGTCCACATTGTGAAGCTTTCTTT
CSVGSGPHCEAFF
>TRBV29-1|few|-|TRBJ2-7
TGCAGCGTTGTGTATAAGCAGTCGGGCTACGAGCAGTACTTC
CSVVYKQSGYEQYF